The rows below give T cell receptor beta chains drawn from one sample of a study of OX40 agonist ivuxolimab in advanced cancers. Assay: immunoSEQ multiplex PCR; the TCRdb copy retains only in-frame clones and omits some. The repertoire holds about 66,000 clones, with about 87% as singletons. The sequences come from CD4+ or CD8+ T cells sorted from blood, collected in a trial of the OX40 agonist ivuxolimab. The receptor source for this set is an adult with an advanced solid tumor such as melanoma, head and neck, liver or kidney cancer. Both conserved end residues are part of each CDR3. The D gene is left open where the match is weak. Expanded clones are given a class, and other clones once, few, many or no size at all.

abundance,len,d_gene,v_gene,j_gene,CDR3nt,CDR3aa
-,17,TRBD2,TRBV19,TRBJ2-1,TGTGCCAGTGTGGGGCTAGCGGATCCTTTCTCCTACAATGAGCAGTTCTTC,CASVGLADPFSYNEQFF
-,15,TRBD1,TRBV6-1,TRBJ2-5,TGTGCCAGCAGTGCACTTAGGACAGGCCAAGAGACCCAGTACTTC,CASSALRTGQETQYF
-,14,-,TRBV6-6,TRBJ2-1,TGTGCCAGCAGCCCCGGTTACAGCTACAATGAGCAGTTCTTC,CASSPGYSYNEQFF
-,17,-,TRBV10-3,TRBJ1-5,TGTGCCATCAGTGAGGGGGGTACAGGATCTGGCAATCAGCCCCAGCATTTT,CAISEGGTGSGNQPQHF
-,14,-,TRBV27,TRBJ1-1,TGTGCCAGCAGTTTCAGGCCAGGGTGGAGTGAAGCTTTCTTT,CASSFRPGWSEAFF
-,14,-,TRBV7-9,TRBJ1-2,TGTGCCAGCAGCCAATTGCCAGCTAACTATGGCTACACCTTC,CASSQLPANYGYTF
-,14,TRBD1,TRBV5-1,TRBJ1-6,TGCGCCAGCAGCACGGGACAGATTAATTCACCCCTCCACTTT,CASSTGQINSPLHF
-,12,-,TRBV12-5,TRBJ2-3,TGTGCTAGCCAAGGGAGGACAGATACGCAGTATTTT,CASQGRTDTQYF
-,13,-,TRBV2,TRBJ1-1,TGTGCCAGCAGTCGATATCTGGGGGCTGAAGCTTTCTTT,CASSRYLGAEAFF
few,14,-,TRBV19,TRBJ1-1,TGTGCCAGTAGTGTAGACAGGTTGAACACTGAAGCTTTCTTT,CASSVDRLNTEAFF
-,16,TRBD2,TRBV11-2,TRBJ2-1,TGTGCCAGCAGCGCCGGGGTAGCGGGAGGAGACAATGAGCAGTTCTTC,CASSAGVAGGDNEQFF
-,13,-,TRBV4-2,TRBJ1-3,TGTGCCAGCAGCCAAGACACCAGAAACACCATATATTTT,CASSQDTRNTIYF
-,12,-,TRBV30,TRBJ2-7,TGTGCCTGGAGTAGATCCGGGCGCGAGCAGTACTTC,CAWSRSGREQYF
-,13,-,TRBV2,TRBJ1-6,TGTGCCAGCAGGGATCAAGTTAATTCACCCCTCCACTTT,CASRDQVNSPLHF
-,13,-,TRBV19,TRBJ1-5,TGTGCCAGTAGTATAGCGGGGAATCAGCCCCAGCATTTT,CASSIAGNQPQHF
-,13,-,TRBV6-5,TRBJ1-1,TGTGCCAGCACTAATACGGGTTTCGCTGAAGCTTTCTTT,CASTNTGFAEAFF
-,16,TRBD1,TRBV27,TRBJ2-7,TGTGCCAGCAGTTTCTCCGGGACAGCGAATTCCTACGAGCAGTACTTC,CASSFSGTANSYEQYF
-,14,TRBD1,TRBV5-1,TRBJ1-2,TGCGCCAGCAGCTTGACAGGGGCGGACTATGGCTACACCTTC,CASSLTGADYGYTF
-,14,-,TRBV19,TRBJ2-3,TGTGCCAGTAGTATCGCGACCGGGACAGATACGCAGTATTTT,CASSIATGTDTQYF
-,14,TRBD1,TRBV27,TRBJ1-2,TGTGCCAGCAGATCATCGGACAGGGTGGGAGGCTACACCTTC,CASRSSDRVGGYTF
once,14,TRBD2,TRBV6-1,TRBJ2-3,TGTGCCAGCACAGGACTAGTTCTCACAGATACGCAGTATTTT,CASTGLVLTDTQYF
-,14,TRBD1,TRBV10-1,TRBJ2-3,TGCGCCAGCAGACCGGGACAGGGGACAGATACGCAGTATTTT,CASRPGQGTDTQYF
-,14,-,TRBV5-6,TRBJ1-3,TGTGCCAGCAGAGGCAGACCAAGTGGAAACACCATATATTTT,CASRGRPSGNTIYF
-,14,-,TRBV5-1,TRBJ1-1,TGCGCCAGCAGCTTGGCGGGTCAGGCCCCTGAAGCTTTCTTT,CASSLAGQAPEAFF
-,15,TRBD1,TRBV11-3,TRBJ2-2,TGTGCCAGCAGCTTCAGGGGGCTTCCTGCCGGGGAGCTGTTTTTT,CASSFRGLPAGELFF
-,14,-,TRBV6-5,TRBJ2-3,TGTGCCAGCAGTCAGGGGACTAGCACAGATACGCAGTATTTT,CASSQGTSTDTQYF
-,15,-,TRBV6-1,TRBJ1-2,TGTGCCAGCAGTGATTCAGGACCTGGTGGGAGTGGCTACACCTTC,CASSDSGPGGSGYTF
-,12,-,TRBV6-5,TRBJ1-3,TGTGCCAGCACTCCATCTGGAAACACCATATATTTT,CASTPSGNTIYF
-,13,TRBD1,TRBV18,TRBJ2-5,TGTGCCAGCTCCCTCGGACAGGAAGAGACCCAGTACTTC,CASSLGQEETQYF
few,16,-,TRBV5-5,TRBJ2-6,TGTGCCAGCAGCTTGGCTACCGGACGGGGGGCCAACGTCCTGACTTTC,CASSLATGRGANVLTF
-,13,TRBD2,TRBV28,TRBJ2-7,TGTGCCAGCTCGCGACTAGCGGGTTACGAGCAGTACTTC,CASSRLAGYEQYF
-,13,-,TRBV6-1,TRBJ1-5,TGTGCCAGCAGCGGATTTTGGGATCAGCCCCAGCATTTT,CASSGFWDQPQHF
-,17,-,TRBV5-8,TRBJ1-6,TGTGCCAGCAGCCCAGCCCGACAGTCCCTCTATAATTCACCCCTCCACTTT,CASSPARQSLYNSPLHF
-,18,-,TRBV5-6,TRBJ2-3,TGTGCCAGCAGCTTGGTTGGAGAGTCTGCCACTAGCACAGATACGCAGTATTTT,CASSLVGESATSTDTQYF
-,15,TRBD2,TRBV4-2,TRBJ2-1,TGTGCCAGCAGCCAAGCGAATCCGCGGGAGGCCGAGCAGTTCTTC,CASSQANPREAEQFF
-,14,-,TRBV10-3,TRBJ2-6,TGTGCCATCAGTGAGCTGGCCGGGGCCAACGTCCTGACTTTC,CAISELAGANVLTF
-,14,-,TRBV28,TRBJ1-2,TGTGCCAGCAGTCCCGGACAGATGGGATATGGCTACACCTTC,CASSPGQMGYGYTF
-,15,-,TRBV7-2,TRBJ2-1,TGTGCCAGCAGCTTACAGGTCAGCTCCTACAATGAGCAGTTCTTC,CASSLQVSSYNEQFF
-,15,-,TRBV2,TRBJ2-5,TGTGCCAGCACATGGCGAATATCAGTTCAAGAGACCCAGTACTTC,CASTWRISVQETQYF
-,13,-,TRBV5-1,TRBJ2-1,TGCGCCAGCAGCTTACCCCGAAAGGATGAGCAGTTCTTC,CASSLPRKDEQFF
-,11,-,TRBV5-4,TRBJ2-7,TGTGCCAGCAGCTTGGGGGGCAAGCAGTACTTC,CASSLGGKQYF
-,14,TRBD2,TRBV4-1,TRBJ2-7,TGCGCCAGCAGCCTTAGAGGGATAGCGGGCGAGCAGTACTTC,CASSLRGIAGEQYF